These 20 T cell receptor beta chains were all obtained from the same sample, sequenced in a study of cytomegalovirus exposure and HLA in healthy donors. Amplification used 60 Vbeta primers and 13 Jbeta primers. Data came from immunoSEQ multiplex PCR; TCRdb stores just in-frame clones and leaves some out. This sample contains about 130,000 clones. The source material was PBMCs. The receptors originated from a man between 18 and 29 years old in good health and CMV-seronegative.

J is TRBJ2-2 and V is TRBV7-9; 7 bases line up with TRBD1. Trimming at V came to 8 bases and at J to 2 bases, leaving 2 bases not matched to a gene. This CDR3 is built from 13 residues. Germline V lookup: CDR1 SEHNR, CDR2 FQNEAQ (reference sequence). Here the CDR3 reads CASGTDNTGELFF. The CDR3 DNA reads TGTGCCAGCGGGACAGACAACACCGGGGAGCTGTTTTTT.

The chain combines TRBV9 with TRBJ2-7; D possibly corresponds to TRBD2 (6 bases). The CDR3 sequence is 12 residues long. Germline lookup yields CDR1 SGDLS and CDR2 YYNGEE. The V end lost 3 bases, the J end lost 4 bases, and 8 bases lay between the germline ends. CDR3 in DNA: TGTGCCAGCAGCGGCGGGGATTACGAGCAGTACTTC. This encodes CASSGGDYEQYF.

V gene TRBV5-1 combines with J gene TRBJ2-2; no clear D. Germline V gives CDR1 SGHRS, CDR2 YFSETQ. This CDR3 region has 15 residues. The V and J ends lost 7 bases and 4 bases respectively, with 17 bases between them. The CDR3 is CASLPTEIGTGELFF. As DNA, the CDR3 is TGCGCCAGCCTACCGACGGAGATCGGCACCGGGGAGCTGTTTTTT. The full variable domain, in which reference TRBV5-1 and TRBJ2-2 provide the parts outside the CDR3, is KAGVTQTPRYLIKTRGQQVTLSCSPISGHRSVSWYQQTPGQGLQFLFEYFSETQRNKGNFPGRFSGRQFSNSRSEMNVSTLELGDSALYLCASLPTEIGTGELFFGEGSRLTVL.

This chain connects TRBV10-1 to TRBJ1-1; D is undetermined. CDR3 length: 14 amino acids. Looked up from germline, CDR1 is WNHNN and CDR2 is SYGVQD (reference sequence). V lost 0 bases to trimming and J lost 4 bases, with 9 bases between them. The CDR3 DNA reads TGCGCCAGCAGTGAGTCACAGCAGTTCACTGAAGCTTTCTTT. Amino acid sequence: CASSESQQFTEAFF.

This sequence joins TRBV30 and TRBJ2-3, with D possibly being TRBD2 (6 bases). Germline V gene data show CDR1 as GTSNPN and CDR2 as SVGIG (reference sequence). The CDR3 contains 14 residues. The V end was cut by 0 bases, the J end by 0 bases, with 7 bases between. The CDR3 region has the DNA TGTGCCTGGAGTGTGACTAGTAGCACAGATACGCAGTATTTT. This gives the protein CAWSVTSSTDTQYF. Looking up the rest from reference TRBV30 and TRBJ2-3 gives the full variable domain: SQTIHQWPATLVQPVGSPLSLECTVEGTSNPNLYWYRQAAGRGLQLLFYSVGIGQISSEVPQNLSASRPQDRQFILSSKKLLLSDSGFYLCAWSVTSSTDTQYFGPGTRLTVL.

The gene calls are TRBV19 and TRBJ2-1; maybe TRBD1 (5 bases). There are 15 residues in the CDR3. The V gene's germline CDR1 is LNHDA and CDR2 SQIVND (reference sequence). Trimming left V 1 base short and J 2 bases short, with 9 bases between. The CDR3 DNA reads TGTGCCAGTAGTATAGGAGCCAGGGCCTACAATGAGCAGTTCTTC. Protein sequence: CASSIGARAYNEQFF. The full variable domain, rest sourced from reference TRBV19 and TRBJ2-1, is DGGITQSPKYLFRKEGQNVTLSCEQNLNHDAMYWYRQDPGQGLRLIYYSQIVNDFQKGDIAEGYSVSREKKESFPLTVTSAQKNPTAFYLCASSIGARAYNEQFFGPGTRLTVL.

The chain couples TRBV18 to TRBJ1-5; weak D call: TRBD1 (6 bases). The V gene's germline CDR1 is KGHSH and CDR2 LQKENI. The CDR3 has 15 residues. Between the trimmed V and J ends, which lost 3 bases and 5 bases, there was a span of 14 bases. The CDR3, as DNA: TGTGCCAGCTCACCTTCGGGACACCCTGATCAGCCCCAGCATTTT. Its translation: CASSPSGHPDQPQHF. Full variable domain (missing parts from reference TRBV18 and TRBJ1-5): NAGVMQNPRHLVRRRGQEARLRCSPMKGHSHVYWYRQLPEEGLKFMVYLQKENIIDESGMPKERFSAEFPKEGPSILRIQQVVRGDSAAYFCASSPSGHPDQPQHFGDGTRLSIL.

V usage is TRBV6-6 and J usage is TRBJ1-4, with D perhaps matching TRBD1 (5 bases). The CDR3 contains 12 residues. Between the trimmed V and J ends, which lost 7 bases and 3 bases, there was a span of 6 bases. CDR1 is MNHNY and CDR2 is SVGAGI in the germline V gene (reference sequence). CDR3 in amino acids: CASTGANEKLFF. CDR3 sequence (DNA): TGTGCCAGCACGGGGGCTAATGAAAAACTGTTTTTT.

This chain joins TRBV10-3 and TRBJ1-2; D gene uncertain. Germline V gene lookup returns CDR1 ENHRY and CDR2 SYGVKD. The CDR3 has 13 amino acids. V was pared by 5 bases and J by 0 bases, with 7 bases between. CDR3 DNA sequence: TGTGCCATCAGTTACAGATCTAACTATGGCTACACCTTC. The encoded protein is CAISYRSNYGYTF.

The chain uses TRBV10-1 and TRBJ2-3, with a possible D match to TRBD2 (5 bases). Trimming took 4 bases from V and 6 from J, leaving 8 bases between them. CDR1 is WNHNN and CDR2 is SYGVQD in the germline V gene (reference sequence). The CDR3 covers 12 residues. The DNA for the CDR3 is TGCGCCAGCAGTGGGGAGATGGATACGCAGTATTTT. Its translation: CASSGEMDTQYF.

CDR3: CASRLAGVKETQYF. DNA of the CDR3: TGTGCCAGCAGATTAGCGGGAGTTAAAGAGACCCAGTACTTC. The chain links TRBV6-5 to TRBJ2-5, with 9 bases lining up with TRBD2. V dropped 6 bases and J dropped 3; count of bases not matched to a gene: 5. CDR1 is MNHEY and CDR2 is SVGAGI in the germline V gene. This CDR3 is built from 14 residues.

The genes are TRBV7-9 and TRBJ2-5; D may be TRBD2 (5 bases). This CDR3 has 15 amino acids. Germline loops: CDR1 SEHNR, CDR2 FQNEAQ (reference sequence). Trimming shortened V by 4 bases and J by 2 bases, and 14 bases separated the two germline ends. CDR3 DNA: TGTGCCAGCAGCTCGAGGGAGAGTAAACAAGAGACCCAGTACTTC. It translates to CASSSRESKQETQYF. Using reference TRBV7-9 and TRBJ2-5 for the parts outside the CDR3, the full variable domain is DTGVSQNPRHKITKRGQNVTFRCDPISEHNRLYWYRQTLGQGPEFLTYFQNEAQLEKSRLLSDRFSAERPKGSFSTLEIQRTEQGDSAMYLCASSSRESKQETQYFGPGTRLLVL.

The chain joins TRBV9 to TRBJ1-5; tentatively, D is TRBD1 (5 bases). This CDR3 comprises 16 residues. CDR1 and CDR2 from the germline V gene are SGDLS and YYNGEE. V was trimmed by 0 bases and J by 3 bases, leaving 13 bases between them. The chain's CDR3 is CASSVGGGTNNQPQHF. The CDR3 DNA sequence: TGTGCCAGCAGCGTAGGGGGCGGAACAAACAATCAGCCCCAGCATTTT. The full variable domain, rest sourced from reference TRBV9 and TRBJ1-5, is DSGVTQTPKHLITATGQRVTLRCSPRSGDLSVYWYQQSLDQGLQFLIQYYNGEERAKGNILERFSAQQFPDLHSELNLSSLELGDSALYFCASSVGGGTNNQPQHFGDGTRLSIL.

The chain joins TRBV5-4 to TRBJ2-5; TRBD2 might be the D (6 bases). The CDR3 contains 15 residues. Germline lookup yields CDR1 SGHNT and CDR2 YYREEE (reference sequence). The V and J ends lost 4 bases and 4 bases respectively, with 17 bases between them. The DNA for the CDR3 is TGTGCCAGCAGCACCGGGACTCCGAAGGGAGAGACCCAGTACTTC. As protein: CASSTGTPKGETQYF.

The chain links TRBV18 to TRBJ1-1; TRBD1 is a possible D gene (6 bases). The CDR3 is made up of 15 amino acids. The germline CDR1 and CDR2 sequences are KGHSH and LQKENI. The V gene lost 3 bases and the J gene lost 4 bases, with 15 bases spanning the gap. CDR3 protein: CASSPLYRVGTEAFF. The CDR3 DNA reads as TGTGCCAGCTCACCTCTATACAGGGTAGGCACTGAAGCTTTCTTT.

The V gene is TRBV9, the J gene TRBJ2-5; TRBD2 matches at 10 bases. The germline V gene has CDR1 SGDLS and CDR2 YYNGEE. The CDR3 has 17 residues. V lost 1 base to trimming and J lost 4 bases; unmatched junction nucleotides: 10. CDR3 bases: TGTGCCAGCAGCGTAAGTCTGGAGCGGGGGGGCCGAGAGACCCAGTACTTC. Translated, it gives CASSVSLERGGRETQYF.

The chain couples TRBV5-1 to TRBJ1-4; D is ambiguous. The CDR3 runs to 15 residues. V lost 4 bases, J lost 5 bases, and 15 bases lay in between. In germline, CDR1 is SGHRS, CDR2 YFSETQ. The DNA of the CDR3 is TGCGCCAGCAGCGTTAATAGAGGTTTCAATGAAAAACTGTTTTTT. Its translation: CASSVNRGFNEKLFF.

The chain uses TRBV28 and TRBJ2-1, with D unresolved. The germline V gene encodes CDR1 MDHEN and CDR2 SYDVKM. Trimming removed 6 bases from V and 4 bases from J, with 4 bases in between. CDR3 length equals 11 residues. The CDR3 coding sequence is TGTGCCAGCAGATCTTACAATGAGCAGTTCTTC. It yields the protein CASRSYNEQFF.

The genes are TRBV29-1 and TRBJ2-1; TRBD2 matches 7 bases. Looked up from germline, CDR1 is SQVTM and CDR2 is ANQGSEA. V shed 6 bases, J shed 9 bases, and the junction held 23 bases outside the gene matches. The CDR3 has 17 amino acids. For the CDR3, the DNA is TGCAGCGTCGACGGACCCCTGCGGGAGAGCAGGTGGGCTGAGCAGTTCTTC. Amino acids: CSVDGPLRESRWAEQFF.

This chain links TRBV18 with TRBJ2-7, with no clear D. CDR1 is KGHSH and CDR2 is LQKENI in the germline V gene. This CDR3 spans 11 amino acids. Between the trimmed V and J ends, which lost 5 bases and 3 bases, there was a span of 5 bases. The DNA of the CDR3 is TGTGCCAGCTCATCCCGCTACGAGCAGTACTTC. Translated: CASSSRYEQYF.